This record concerns one TCR beta chain sequence. The antigen is unknown. Trimming at V came to 6 bases and at J to 13 bases, leaving 10 bases not matched to a gene. Germline values: CDR1 LGHNT, CDR2 FRNRAP. This CDR3 comprises 14 residues. Through a sample-barcoded 5' primer and a J-beta primer mix, a second PCR was run for roughly 6 to 12 cycles. A single record per CDR3 protein comes from TCRdb applying MiXCR to the 5' RACE reads. The sample shows 1.5 million to 2 million distinct CDR3 sequences, roughly two fifths of them seen only once. This sample is part of a study of blood T cells in healthy people across ages. General study results and limits: Relative to aged donors, long-lived donors carried more naive CD4+ cells and displayed higher diversity.

The TCR originated in a human donor in good health. The sequencing input was blood. This sequence joins TRBV12-5 and TRBJ2-1, with TRBD2 matching 12 bases. CDR3 in DNA: TGTGCTAGTGGCCCTTCAGGACTAGCGGGGTTACAGTTCTTC. Encoded protein: CASGPSGLAGLQFF.